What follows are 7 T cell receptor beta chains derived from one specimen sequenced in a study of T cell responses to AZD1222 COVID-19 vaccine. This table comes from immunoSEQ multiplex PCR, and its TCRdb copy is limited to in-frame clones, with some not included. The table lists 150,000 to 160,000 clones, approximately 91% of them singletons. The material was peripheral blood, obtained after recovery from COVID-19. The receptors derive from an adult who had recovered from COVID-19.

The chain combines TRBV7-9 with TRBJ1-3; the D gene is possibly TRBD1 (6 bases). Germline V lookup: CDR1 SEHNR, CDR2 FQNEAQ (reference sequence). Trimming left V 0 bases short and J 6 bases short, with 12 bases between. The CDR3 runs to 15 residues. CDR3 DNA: TGTGCCAGCAGCTTAGCGCTCAGGGGCCAAAACACCATATATTTT. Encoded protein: CASSLALRGQNTIYF.

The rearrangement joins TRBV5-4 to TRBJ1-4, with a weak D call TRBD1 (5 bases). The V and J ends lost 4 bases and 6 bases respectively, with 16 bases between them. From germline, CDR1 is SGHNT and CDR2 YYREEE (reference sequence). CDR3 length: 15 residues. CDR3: CASSAGGKLHEKLFF. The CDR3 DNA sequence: TGTGCCAGCAGCGCGGGGGGTAAATTGCATGAAAAACTGTTTTTT.

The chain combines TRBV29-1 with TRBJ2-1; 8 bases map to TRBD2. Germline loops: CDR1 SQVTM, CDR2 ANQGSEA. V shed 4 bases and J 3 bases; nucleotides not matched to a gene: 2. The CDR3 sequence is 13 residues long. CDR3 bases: TGCAGCGTTGGTCGGGGGGGCTACAATGAGCAGTTCTTC. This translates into CSVGRGGYNEQFF.

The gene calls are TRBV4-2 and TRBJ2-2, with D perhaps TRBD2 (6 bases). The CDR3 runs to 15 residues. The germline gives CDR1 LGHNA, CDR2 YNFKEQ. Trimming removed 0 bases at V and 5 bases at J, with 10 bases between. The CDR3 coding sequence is TGTGCCAGCAGCCAAGATCCTAGCGTGACCGGGGAGCTGTTTTTT. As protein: CASSQDPSVTGELFF.

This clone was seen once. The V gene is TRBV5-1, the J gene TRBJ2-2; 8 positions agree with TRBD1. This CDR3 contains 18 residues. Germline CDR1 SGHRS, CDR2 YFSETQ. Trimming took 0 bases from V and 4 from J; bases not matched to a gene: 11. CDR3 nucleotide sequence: TGCGCCAGCAGCTTGGCGGGGCAGGGGGCCTTGGGCACCGGGGAGCTGTTTTTT. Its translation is CASSLAGQGALGTGELFF.

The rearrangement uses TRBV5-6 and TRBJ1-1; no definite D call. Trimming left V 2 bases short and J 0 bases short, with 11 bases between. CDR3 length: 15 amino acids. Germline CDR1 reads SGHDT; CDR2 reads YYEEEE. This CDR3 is CASSLRLGMNTEAFF. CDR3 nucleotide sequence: TGTGCCAGCAGCTTACGGTTGGGGATGAACACTGAAGCTTTCTTT.

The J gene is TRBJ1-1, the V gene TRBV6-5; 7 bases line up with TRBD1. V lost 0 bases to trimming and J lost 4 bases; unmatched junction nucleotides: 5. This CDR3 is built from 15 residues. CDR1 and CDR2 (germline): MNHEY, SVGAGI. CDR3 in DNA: TGTGCCAGCAGTTACTCTGACACAGGGGCCACTGAAGCTTTCTTT. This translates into CASSYSDTGATEAFF.